A selection of T cell receptor beta chains follows, all from one sample in a study of tumor-infiltrating lymphocytes in localized non-small cell lung cancer. Assay used: immunoSEQ multiplex PCR; TCRdb lists only in-frame clones, some missing. The sample shows 24,000 or so clones, just under 70% of them seen only once. Sequencing was performed on lung tumor tissue. Every receptor here comes from a human donor with non-small cell lung cancer. Both conserved end residues are part of each CDR3.

j_call: TRBJ1-1
v_call: TRBV14
cdr3_length: 13
cdr3_aa: CASSQYMNTEAFF

j_call: TRBJ2-3
v_call: TRBV19
cdr3_length: 15
cdr3_aa: CASKWTSADSDTQYF

j_call: TRBJ2-7
v_call: TRBV7-6
cdr3_length: 13
cdr3_aa: CASSLLIKGEQYF

j_call: TRBJ2-2
v_call: TRBV2
cdr3_length: 14
cdr3_aa: CASKQSGGPGELFF

j_call: TRBJ1-2
v_call: TRBV29-1
cdr3_length: 14
cdr3_aa: CSVEEVWRRAGYTF

j_call: TRBJ1-5
v_call: TRBV5-1
cdr3_length: 14
cdr3_aa: CASSLGGTGQPQHF

j_call: TRBJ1-4
v_call: TRBV27
cdr3_length: 16
cdr3_aa: CASSPGNRGRREKLFF

j_call: TRBJ2-7
v_call: TRBV27
cdr3_length: 16
cdr3_aa: CASKLNLGGGSYEQYF

j_call: TRBJ2-7
v_call: TRBV5-1
cdr3_length: 13
cdr3_aa: CASSLTASYEQYF

j_call: TRBJ1-2
v_call: TRBV28
cdr3_length: 13
cdr3_aa: CASSAGTVRGYTF

j_call: TRBJ1-1
v_call: TRBV10-3
cdr3_length: 12
cdr3_aa: CAISPTGPEAFF

j_call: TRBJ1-2
v_call: TRBV14
cdr3_length: 13
cdr3_aa: CASRSTATYGYTF